This T cell receptor beta chain originates from a study of blood T cell repertoires in COVID-19. Study in general: Both acute and convalescent COVID-19 samples were obtained from the United States, Italy and Spain. Sources were T cells, B-cell-depleted T cells, or PBMCs; the material itself was cDNA or gDNA.

CDR1 LNHDA and CDR2 SQIVND come from the germline V gene (reference sequence). V shed 3 bases, J shed 5 bases, and the junction held 6 bases outside the gene matches. The CDR3 extends over 14 amino acids. In the study's own analysis: Amplified reference gene primers provided the basis for estimating nucleated cell counts. The assay was immunoSEQ multiplex PCR, and TCRdb's table has in-frame clones only and misses some. The DNA was the basis for D and trimming; V, J and clone size are from that table. Of over 200,000 clones listed, 70% to 85% are singletons. This clone has just one count. The rearrangement links TRBV19 to TRBJ2-7; 8 positions match TRBD1. The TCR sequence derives from a man aged 35 to 55 who had recovered from COVID-19. The sequencing input was peripheral blood. In DNA, the CDR3 is TGTGCCAGTAGTATCGGACAGGGAGGCCACGAGCAGTACTTC. Translated, it gives CASSIGQGGHEQYF.